A selection of T cell receptor beta chains follows, all from one sample in a study of OX40 agonist ivuxolimab in advanced cancers. TCRdb's table, derived via immunoSEQ multiplex PCR, lists solely in-frame clones and lacks some. The table lists 9,500 to 12,000 clones, over 65% of them singletons. Sequenced material: CD4+ or CD8+ T cells sorted from blood, taken in a trial of the OX40 agonist ivuxolimab. The receptors originated from an adult with an advanced solid tumor such as melanoma, head and neck, liver or kidney cancer. Both conserved end residues are part of each CDR3.

>TRBV6-1|TRBJ2-7
CASSELREITYEQYF
>TRBV7-9|TRBJ2-7
CASSPRTSESYEQYF
>TRBV25-1|TRBJ2-7
CASIGHYEQYF
>TRBV7-9|TRBJ1-2
CASSSAPGANYGYTF
>TRBV2|TRBJ2-3
CASSEPGNTQYF
>TRBV19|TRBJ2-7
CASSHTGTGGLEQYF
>TRBV15|TRBJ2-7
CATSRQGDEQYF
>TRBV5-1|TRBJ2-1
CASSPGTSGGGYNEQFF
>TRBV5-6|TRBJ2-1
CASSSVYNEQFF
>TRBV7-8|TRBJ2-1
CASSLWRPHYNEQFF
>TRBV5-1|TRBJ2-4
CASSLAQGSAKNIQYF
>TRBV6-5|TRBJ2-7
CASSYPEDVEQYF
>TRBV6-1|TRBJ2-7
CASSMSYKSYF
>TRBV7-3|TRBJ2-3
CASSFGGADTQYF
>TRBV20-1|TRBJ1-2
CSASGYTF
>TRBV5-6|TRBJ2-3
CASSLELAGSTDTQYF
>TRBV19|TRBJ1-5
CASSEGDRGNQPQHF
>TRBV29-1|TRBJ2-7
CSAEWAGGYEQYF
>TRBV6-5|TRBJ1-2
CASSYSLGASGYTF
>TRBV13|TRBJ2-7
CASSLGGWTGSYEQYF
>TRBV10-2|TRBJ2-4
CASSEKGAGNIQYF
>TRBV5-6|TRBJ1-5
CASSLGYGQPQHF
>TRBV5-1|TRBJ2-1
CASSLRVGHLYNEQFF
>TRBV7-6|TRBJ2-7
CASSPGQPYEQYF
>TRBV19|TRBJ1-2
CASRVLTGNYGYTF
>TRBV7-6|TRBJ2-2
CASSLQGSGELFF
>TRBV27|TRBJ1-1
CASRKQGALNTEAFF
>TRBV4-2|TRBJ1-5
CASSQIDSSNQPQHF
>TRBV29-1|TRBJ2-7
CSVEGPRGGEQYF
>TRBV5-1|TRBJ2-2
CASSLDQSTGELFF
>TRBV10-2|TRBJ1-3
CASRAPGSGNTIYF
>TRBV7-8|TRBJ2-3
CASSLAPSGPADTQYF
>TRBV7-8|TRBJ2-5
CASSHGQPIRTSGLFQETQYF
>TRBV19|TRBJ1-6
CASSRKDSGPSPLHF
>TRBV7-3|TRBJ2-5
CASSLPWAEETQYF
>TRBV4-1|TRBJ2-5
CASSPDGRGRLRETQYF
>TRBV19|TRBJ1-5
CASSIRQANQPQHF
>TRBV5-1|TRBJ2-5
CASSLAAFVGGEETQYF
>TRBV9|TRBJ2-6
CASSATRTGGYSGANVLTF
>TRBV7-9|TRBJ2-5
CASSSSRGGAEETQYF
>TRBV29-1|TRBJ2-7
CSVKDRLDYEQYF
>TRBV6-4|TRBJ2-2
CASSDRDTGELFF
>TRBV7-8|TRBJ2-5
CASSYRLGGQETQYF
>TRBV7-9|TRBJ1-5
CASSLDSGPNQPQHF
>TRBV11-1|TRBJ1-1
CASSDRQGPDTEAFF
>TRBV5-1|TRBJ1-2
CASSSFHENYGYTF
>TRBV5-1|TRBJ2-7
CASRSSGVREQYF
>TRBV4-1|TRBJ2-7
CASSQSSSAWQYF
>TRBV7-2|TRBJ2-1
CASSSRMGAHYNEQFF
>TRBV7-2|TRBJ2-1
CASSKGLVSGNEQFF
>TRBV6-5|TRBJ2-3
CASSYSGAGTDTQYF
>TRBV10-2|TRBJ2-1
CASSLGDEQFF
>TRBV7-3|TRBJ2-1
CASSLAGGWGLSNEQFF